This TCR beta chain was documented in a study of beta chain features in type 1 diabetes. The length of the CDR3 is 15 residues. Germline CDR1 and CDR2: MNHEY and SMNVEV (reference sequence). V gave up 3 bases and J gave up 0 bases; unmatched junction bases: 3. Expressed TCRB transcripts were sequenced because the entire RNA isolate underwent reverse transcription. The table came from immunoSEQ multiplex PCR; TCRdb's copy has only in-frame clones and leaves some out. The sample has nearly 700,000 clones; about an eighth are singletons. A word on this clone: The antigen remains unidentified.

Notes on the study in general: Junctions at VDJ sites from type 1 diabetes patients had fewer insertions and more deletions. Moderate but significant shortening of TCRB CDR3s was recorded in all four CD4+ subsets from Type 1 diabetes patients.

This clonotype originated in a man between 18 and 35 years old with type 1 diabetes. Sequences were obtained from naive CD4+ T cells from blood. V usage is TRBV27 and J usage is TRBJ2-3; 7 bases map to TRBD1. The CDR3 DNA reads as TGTGCCAGCAGTTTGCCAGGGGGAAGCACAGATACGCAGTATTTT. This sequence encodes CASSLPGGSTDTQYF.